These 8 T cell receptor beta chains originate from one sample sequenced in a study of cytomegalovirus exposure and HLA in healthy donors. The PCR ran on 60 Vbeta and 13 Jbeta primers. The protocol was immunoSEQ multiplex PCR, while the TCRdb copy is restricted to in-frame clones and leaves out a portion. The sample has roughly 69,000 clones; roughly two thirds are singletons. The sample consisted of PBMCs. Receptors originate from a man between 50 and 59 years old in good health and CMV-seronegative.

In its sample, this clone was seen once. The chain is built from TRBV5-1 and TRBJ2-2; 10 bases are shared with TRBD1. Germline values: CDR1 SGHRS, CDR2 YFSETQ. The CDR3 totals 17 residues. Trimming cost V 4 bases and J 4 bases; bases outside gene matches: 10. The CDR3 DNA reads TGCGCCAGCAGCAAGACAGGGGGCGCGCAGGCCACCGGGGAGCTGTTTTTT. Protein: CASSKTGGAQATGELFF.

The chain links TRBV28 to TRBJ1-2; D is perhaps TRBD1 (6 bases). CDR3 length: 16 amino acids. In germline, CDR1 is MDHEN, CDR2 SYDVKM. The V gene lost 3 bases and the J gene lost 7 bases, with 21 bases spanning the gap. The CDR3 spells CASSLSQGPAWLGYTF. CDR3 coding DNA: TGTGCCAGCAGTTTGTCACAGGGTCCTGCGTGGCTTGGCTACACCTTC.

This clone has just a few counts. V gene TRBV5-8 combines with J gene TRBJ2-7; TRBD2 agrees at 11 bases. After removal of 4 bases from V and 7 bases from J, the junction contained 10 bases not matched to a gene. There are 15 residues in the CDR3. Looked up from germline, CDR1 is SGHTS and CDR2 is YDEGEE. This chain's CDR3 is CASSPVAGGTVEQYF. The CDR3, as DNA: TGTGCCAGCAGCCCTGTAGCGGGGGGGACGGTTGAGCAGTACTTC.

The table lists this clone with a few counts. The chain employs TRBV11-2 and TRBJ1-1; D is uncertain. CDR1 and CDR2 (germline): SGHAT, FQNNGV. Trimming removed 1 base at V and 11 bases at J, with 11 bases between. This CDR3 region has 12 residues. The CDR3 sequence is CASSLAGLGAFF. CDR3 bases: TGTGCCAGCAGCTTAGCCGGACTGGGGGCTTTCTTT. Based on the CDR3 plus reference TRBV11-2 and TRBJ1-1, the full variable domain is EAGVAQSPRYKIIEKRQSVAFWCNPISGHATLYWYQQILGQGPKLLIQFQNNGVVDDSQLPKDRFSAERLKGVDSTLKIQPAKLEDSAVYLCASSLAGLGAFFGQGTRLTVV.

The chain couples TRBV11-2 to TRBJ2-7; D possibly corresponds to TRBD1 (5 bases). Per the germline V gene, CDR1 is SGHAT and CDR2 is FQNNGV. The CDR3 sequence is 13 residues long. V lost 3 bases and J 5 bases, leaving 11 bases between the germline ends. CDR3 amino acids: CASSLGQGDEQYF. CDR3 nucleotides: TGTGCCAGCAGCTTGGGCCAGGGTGACGAGCAGTACTTC.

This clone occurred once. The chain employs TRBV7-8 and TRBJ1-1, with 9 bases that match TRBD1. Germline CDR1 SGHVS, CDR2 FQNEAQ. The V segment lost 5 bases and the J segment 5 bases; nucleotides outside the gene matches: 6. The CDR3 runs 14 residues. Written as DNA, the CDR3 is TGTGCCAGCAGCAGGGACAGGGTTGAGACTGAAGCTTTCTTT. Translation: CASSRDRVETEAFF.

The genes are TRBV5-6 and TRBJ1-5, with a possible D match to TRBD1 (5 bases). V lost 0 bases and J lost 7, with 11 bases in between. The germline CDR1 and CDR2 sequences are SGHDT and YYEEEE. The CDR3 spans 14 residues. The CDR3 DNA follows: TGTGCCAGCAGCTTGGCTCAGGGACTGCAGCCCCAGCATTTT. This codes for CASSLAQGLQPQHF.

This clone was seen a handful of times. The chain is built from TRBV30 and TRBJ1-5; tentative D call: TRBD1 (5 bases). Germline-derived CDR1 and CDR2 are GTSNPN and SVGIG (reference sequence). The CDR3 has 14 amino acids. V dropped 5 bases and J dropped 0 bases, with 11 bases sitting between them. As DNA, the CDR3 is TGTGCCTGGGACCAGGGAATTAGCAATCAGCCCCAGCATTTT. Protein product: CAWDQGISNQPQHF. The full variable domain, rest sourced from reference TRBV30 and TRBJ1-5, is SQTIHQWPATLVQPVGSPLSLECTVEGTSNPNLYWYRQAAGRGLQLLFYSVGIGQISSEVPQNLSASRPQDRQFILSSKKLLLSDSGFYLCAWDQGISNQPQHFGDGTRLSIL.